The entry that follows covers one TCR beta chain sequence. Its antigen specificity is not known. No qualities accompany the bases; no much larger clone lies one base away. Measured from the cysteine to the phenylalanine, the CDR3 is 14 residues long. Left in the record is the CDR3 DNA by itself, 42 bases read in frame from the first base. The germline V gene yields SGHTA for CDR1 and FQGNSA for CDR2. Trimming removed 6 bases from V and 4 bases from J, leaving 15 bases between the germline ends. The source of the sample is a study of PD-L1 blockade in urothelial cancer (dated by TCRdb to about 2017). Looking at the study overall: Every patient began therapy in about 2014 and was given atezolizumab 1,200 mg intravenously every 3 weeks. About 85% of the 29 patients were males with bladder-origin urothelial cancer, and 18 of 29 reported a prior smoking history. Patients had an ECOG performance status of 0 or 1 and had received between 0 and 3 prior chemotherapy regimens. Blood samples were analyzed 3 weeks after the start of treatment (second dose) and 6 weeks after the start of treatment. Blood samples gave median yields of about 140,000 T cells and tens of thousands of unique TCRs, along with a median clonality of 0.080. The study, an exploratory multi-omic analysis, examined somatic, immune and clinical correlates of response to PD-L1 blockade with atezolizumab in urothelial cancer. TCR sequencing covered pretreatment tumor samples and matched, serially collected peripheral blood taken before and after atezolizumab treatment. Progression-free survival longer than 6 months counted as durable clinical benefit, and TCR features were additionally tested against both progression-free and overall survival. In the same patients who had TCR sequencing, pretreatment tumors also underwent whole exome sequencing and RNA sequencing. Durable clinical benefit was achieved by nine patients and was not achieved by 20 patients. Around 30 patients had pretreatment blood TCR-seq, some 25 had at least one posttreatment blood collection, and some 25 had tumor TCR-seq. Here is what the overall study found, with its caveats: Because of the small sample size (n ≈ 29) and the many exploratory analyses performed, the results are intended to be regarded as hypothesis-generating. Improved progression-free and overall survival was found to be associated with pretreatment peripheral blood TCR clonality below the median. Greater expansion of tumor-associated TCR clones in peripheral blood 3 weeks after the start of treatment was observed in patients with durable benefit (n ≈ 24, p = 0.022).

Synthetic TCR analog templates were spiked into each PCR to estimate absolute template abundance from read counts. Using the immunoSEQ assay, TCRbeta CDR3 regions were amplified from genomic DNA with bias-controlled V and J gene primers. Sequencing of rearranged TCRbeta segments was done at approximately 20X coverage. As for how the authors treated the data: Sequencing errors were corrected by clustering, and CDR3s were annotated against IMGT so that V, D and J genes could be assigned. Downstream analyses used only productive TCRbeta rearrangements, leaving out any out-of-frame or stop-codon sequences. Clonality was computed as one minus Shannon entropy normalized by the log of the number of unique productive sequences. Fisher's exact test with Benjamini-Hochberg correction, at a threshold of adjusted p below 0.01, was used to find clones that differed between time points or between blood and tumor. The table comes from immuneACCESS by way of TCRdb, which keeps in-frame sequences with V and J called. Part of the clones is missing from these tables; in studies checked, under half for an unresolved V gene and the rest for unknown reasons. The V and J calls and the clone size are those of that table, but D and trimming were determined from the DNA. The table for this sample lists about 52,000 clones; 60% to 85% of them were counted only once. 3% to 4% of the sample rests with the top ten.

A total of some 30 patients with locally advanced or metastatic urothelial carcinoma, treated at Memorial Sloan Kettering on a trial protocol, made up the cohort. Peripheral blood mononuclear cells were collected pretreatment and during treatment, at between 1 and 8 total time points per patient. The Qiagen DNeasy Blood extraction kit was used to purify genomic DNA from total PBMCs and tumor samples. PBMCs were collected pretreatment and during treatment, and were isolated and stored as previously described. The material sequenced was PBMCs, taken around atezolizumab (anti-PD-L1) treatment. The sequence was collected from a man in his 70s with urothelial cancer. The chain employs TRBV7-2 and TRBJ1-1; the D gene is possibly TRBD1, with 5 bases matching. The nucleotide sequence reads TGTGCCAGCAGGGGGGGTCCGGGTAGCACTGAAGCTTTCTTT. Protein translation: CASRGGPGSTEAFF.